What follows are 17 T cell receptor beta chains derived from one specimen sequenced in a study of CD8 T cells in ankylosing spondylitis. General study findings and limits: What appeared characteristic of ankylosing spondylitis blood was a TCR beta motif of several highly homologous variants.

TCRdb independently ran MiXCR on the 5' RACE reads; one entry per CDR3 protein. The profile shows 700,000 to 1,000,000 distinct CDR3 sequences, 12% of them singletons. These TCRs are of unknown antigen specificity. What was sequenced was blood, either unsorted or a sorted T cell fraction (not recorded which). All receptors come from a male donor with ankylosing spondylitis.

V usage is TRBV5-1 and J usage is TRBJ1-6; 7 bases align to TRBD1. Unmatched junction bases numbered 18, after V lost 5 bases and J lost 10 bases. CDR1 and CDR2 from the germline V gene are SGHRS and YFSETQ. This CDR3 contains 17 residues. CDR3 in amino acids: CASSLEGVSPGGSPLHF. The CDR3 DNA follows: TGCGCCAGCAGTCTCGAGGGGGTGTCCCCAGGGGGGTCACCCCTCCACTTT.

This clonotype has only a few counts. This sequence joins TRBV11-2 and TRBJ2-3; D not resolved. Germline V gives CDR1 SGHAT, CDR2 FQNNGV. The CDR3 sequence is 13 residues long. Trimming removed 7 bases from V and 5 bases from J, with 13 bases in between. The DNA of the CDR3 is TGTGCCAGCACCTCCTTTAGGTTAGATACGCAGTATTTT. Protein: CASTSFRLDTQYF.

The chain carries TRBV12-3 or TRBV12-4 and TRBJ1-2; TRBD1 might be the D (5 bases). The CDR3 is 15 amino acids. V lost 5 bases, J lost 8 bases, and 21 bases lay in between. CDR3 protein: CASSPDLLRGPGYTF. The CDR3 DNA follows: TGTGCCAGCAGTCCAGACTTATTAAGGGGTCCCGGCTACACCTTC.

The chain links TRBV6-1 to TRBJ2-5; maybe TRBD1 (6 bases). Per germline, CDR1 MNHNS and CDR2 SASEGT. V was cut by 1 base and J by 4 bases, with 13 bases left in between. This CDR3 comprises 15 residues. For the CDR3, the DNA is TGTGCCAGCAGTGAAGGGACGGGACACGGAGAGACCCAGTACTTC. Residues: CASSEGTGHGETQYF.

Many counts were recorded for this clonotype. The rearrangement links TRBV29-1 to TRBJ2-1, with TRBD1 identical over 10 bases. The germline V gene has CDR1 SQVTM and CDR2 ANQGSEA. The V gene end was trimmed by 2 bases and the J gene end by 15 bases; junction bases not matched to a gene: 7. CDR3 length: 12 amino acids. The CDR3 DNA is TGCAGCGTTGAAATCGGGGACAGGGGATGGTTCTTC. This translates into CSVEIGDRGWFF.

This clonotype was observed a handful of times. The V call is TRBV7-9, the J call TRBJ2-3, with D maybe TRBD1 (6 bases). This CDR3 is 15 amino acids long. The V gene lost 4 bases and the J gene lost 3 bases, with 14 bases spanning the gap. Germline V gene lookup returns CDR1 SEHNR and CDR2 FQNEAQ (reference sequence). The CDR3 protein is CASSSLGRGTDTQYF. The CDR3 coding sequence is TGTGCCAGCAGCTCCCTCGGCAGGGGTACAGATACGCAGTATTTT.

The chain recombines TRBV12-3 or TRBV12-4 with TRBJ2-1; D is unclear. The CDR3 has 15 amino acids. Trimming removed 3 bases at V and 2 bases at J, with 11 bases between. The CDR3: CASSFHQSAYNEQFF. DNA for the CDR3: TGTGCCAGCAGTTTCCACCAATCAGCCTACAATGAGCAGTTCTTC.

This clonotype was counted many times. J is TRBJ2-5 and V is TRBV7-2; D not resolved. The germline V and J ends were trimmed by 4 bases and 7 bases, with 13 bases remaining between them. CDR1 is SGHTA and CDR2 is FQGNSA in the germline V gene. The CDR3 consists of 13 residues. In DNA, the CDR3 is TGTGCCAGCAGCTACCGCCCCGAGTCGACCCAGTACTTC. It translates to CASSYRPESTQYF.

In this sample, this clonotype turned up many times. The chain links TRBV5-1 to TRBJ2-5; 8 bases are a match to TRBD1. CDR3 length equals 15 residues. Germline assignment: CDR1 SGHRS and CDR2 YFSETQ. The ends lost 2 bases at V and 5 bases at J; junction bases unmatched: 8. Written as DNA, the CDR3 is TGCGCCAGCAGCTTTTGGGACAGGTCTATCGAGACCCAGTACTTC. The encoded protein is CASSFWDRSIETQYF.

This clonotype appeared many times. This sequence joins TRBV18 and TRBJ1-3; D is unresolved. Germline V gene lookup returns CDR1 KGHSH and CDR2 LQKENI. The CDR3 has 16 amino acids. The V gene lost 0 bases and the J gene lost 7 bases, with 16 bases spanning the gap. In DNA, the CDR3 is TGTGCCAGCTCACCACCGACGACCTCGCTAGGGAACACCATATATTTT. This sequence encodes CASSPPTTSLGNTIYF.

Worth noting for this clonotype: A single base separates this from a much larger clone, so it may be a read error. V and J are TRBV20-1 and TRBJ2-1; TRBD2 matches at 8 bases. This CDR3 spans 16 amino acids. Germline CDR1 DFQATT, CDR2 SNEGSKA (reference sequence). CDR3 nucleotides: TGCAGTGCTCTACTCGGGGGGGGCGGGTACTACAATAAGCAGTTCTTC. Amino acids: CSALLGGGGYYNKQFF.

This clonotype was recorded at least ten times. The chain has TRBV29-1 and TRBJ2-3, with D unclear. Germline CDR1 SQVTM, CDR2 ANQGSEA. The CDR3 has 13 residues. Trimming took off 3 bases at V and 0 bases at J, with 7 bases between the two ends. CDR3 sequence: CSVDPGSTDTQYF. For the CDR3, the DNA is TGCAGCGTTGACCCGGGTAGCACAGATACGCAGTATTTT.

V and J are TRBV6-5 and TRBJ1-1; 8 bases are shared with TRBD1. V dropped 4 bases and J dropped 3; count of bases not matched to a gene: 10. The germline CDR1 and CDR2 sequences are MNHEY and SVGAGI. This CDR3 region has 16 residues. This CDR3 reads CASSSLGQGTDTEAFF. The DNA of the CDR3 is TGTGCCAGCAGTTCGCTAGGACAGGGAACGGACACTGAAGCTTTCTTT.

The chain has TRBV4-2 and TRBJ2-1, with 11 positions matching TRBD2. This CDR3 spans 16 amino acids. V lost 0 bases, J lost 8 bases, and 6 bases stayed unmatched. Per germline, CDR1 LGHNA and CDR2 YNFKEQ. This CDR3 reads CASSQDQTSGIYEQFF. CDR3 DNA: TGTGCCAGCAGCCAAGATCAGACTAGCGGGATCTATGAGCAGTTCTTC.

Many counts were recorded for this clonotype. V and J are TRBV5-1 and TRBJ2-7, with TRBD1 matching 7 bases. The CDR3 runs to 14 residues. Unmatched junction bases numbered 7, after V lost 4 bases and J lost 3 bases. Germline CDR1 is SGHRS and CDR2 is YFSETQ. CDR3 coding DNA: TGCGCCAGCAGCGAAGGGGGCTTCTACTACGAGCAGTACTTC. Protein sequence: CASSEGGFYYEQYF.

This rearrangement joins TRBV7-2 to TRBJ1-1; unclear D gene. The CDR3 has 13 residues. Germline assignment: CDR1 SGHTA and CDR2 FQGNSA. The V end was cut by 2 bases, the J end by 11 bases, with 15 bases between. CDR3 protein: CASSLRRETQAFF. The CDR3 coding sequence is TGTGCCAGCAGCTTAAGGAGGGAAACACAGGCTTTCTTT.

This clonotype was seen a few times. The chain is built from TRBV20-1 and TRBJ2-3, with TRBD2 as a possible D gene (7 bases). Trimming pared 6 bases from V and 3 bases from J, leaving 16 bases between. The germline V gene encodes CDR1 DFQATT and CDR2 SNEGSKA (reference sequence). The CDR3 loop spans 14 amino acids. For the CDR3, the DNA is TGCAGTGCCCTAGGGGGGGCCGGAACAGATACGCAGTATTTT. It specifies CSALGGAGTDTQYF.